Below are 32 T cell receptor beta chains sequenced from a single sample in a study of a mutant IDH1 vaccine in newly diagnosed glioma listed by TCRdb under 2021. Receptor libraries were prepared by the immunoSEQ multiplex PCR assay. TCRdb limited this immuneACCESS table to in-frame rearrangements with V and J called. A share of clones is missing; checked studies link under half to unresolved V genes, and the rest is unexplained. Across this sample there are approximately 50,000 clones, with 85% to 90% seen only once. Around 5.4% of the sample belongs to the ten largest clones. These TCRs are of unknown antigen specificity. What the time point label conveys for this sample: week 35, safety follow-up. A 20-mer mutant IDH1 peptide at 300 micrograms in Montanide made up each vaccine dose, which was injected subcutaneously together with topical imiquimod. The sequencing used PBMCs, collected from a glioma patient whose treatment included an IDH1 peptide vaccine. The receptors derive from a woman in her 40s with glioma.

This clone came up a few times. The chain uses TRBV6-4 and TRBJ1-1; D ambiguous. V was cut by 4 bases and J by 1 base, with 7 bases left in between. The CDR3 runs 13 residues. Germline CDR1 reads MRHNA; CDR2 reads SNTAGT. The DNA for the CDR3 is TGTGCCAGCAGTGTTCAGACGAACACTGAAGCTTTCTTT. It yields the protein CASSVQTNTEAFF.

The chain combines TRBV10-2 with TRBJ2-4, with D perhaps being TRBD1 or TRBD2 (5 bases each). CDR3 length equals 15 residues. CDR1 is WSHSY and CDR2 is SAAADI in the germline V gene. Trimming removed 10 bases from V and 3 bases from J, with 19 bases in between. Here the CDR3 reads CATRYWQGVKNIQYF. DNA for the CDR3: TGCGCCACGCGTTACTGGCAGGGAGTCAAAAACATTCAGTACTTC.

By frequency in the sample, this clone is medium-sized. The rearrangement joins TRBV28 to TRBJ2-1; TRBD2 agrees at 11 bases. The V and J ends lost 5 bases and 7 bases, in that order; junction bases with no gene match: 19. Looked up from germline, CDR1 is MDHEN and CDR2 is SYDVKM. The CDR3 totals 19 residues. Here the CDR3 DNA reads TGTGCCAGCAGTCCTCCCCGGGGACTAGCGGCCCGGGCAGGGAATGAGCAGTTCTTC. Translated, it gives CASSPPRGLAARAGNEQFF.

The gene calls are TRBV28 and TRBJ1-5; D not certain. Trimming stripped 5 bases from V and 0 bases from J, with 8 bases between. The CDR3 is made up of 14 amino acids. Germline CDR1 is MDHEN and CDR2 is SYDVKM. CDR3 sequence (DNA): TGTGCCAGCAGTCCAACCAATAGCAATCAGCCCCAGCATTTT. Its protein product is CASSPTNSNQPQHF. Variable domain in full (rest from reference TRBV28 and TRBJ1-5): DVKVTQSSRYLVKRTGEKVFLECVQDMDHENMFWYRQDPGLGLRLIYFSYDVKMKEKGDIPEGYSVSREKKERFSLILESASTNQTSMYLCASSPTNSNQPQHFGDGTRLSIL.

CDR3 region: CASSQTGYNEQFF. CDR3 in DNA: TGTGCCAGCAGTCAGACAGGATACAATGAGCAGTTCTTC. The J gene is TRBJ2-1, the V gene TRBV6-1; perhaps TRBD1 as D (6 bases). Between the trimmed V and J ends, which lost 5 bases and 4 bases, there was a span of 9 bases. CDR1 and CDR2 (germline): MNHNS, SASEGT. CDR3 size: 13 residues.

The V and J genes are TRBV19 and TRBJ2-7; perhaps TRBD1 as D (5 bases). The V and J ends lost 3 bases and 3 bases respectively, with 9 bases between them. Looked up from germline, CDR1 is LNHDA and CDR2 is SQIVND (reference sequence). This CDR3 has 13 residues. CDR3 region: CASSIAGIYEQYF. CDR3 sequence (DNA): TGTGCCAGTAGTATCGCAGGGATCTACGAGCAGTACTTC.

Concerning this clone itself: At one end the junction does not follow the germline gene, possibly because of a read error. V gene TRBV7-9 combines with J gene TRBJ2-3, with 10 bases matching TRBD2. CDR1 and CDR2 (germline): SEHNR, FQNEAQ (reference sequence). This CDR3 is 15 amino acids long. DNA for the CDR3: TGTGCCAGCAGTTTAGCGGGGGGAGAGGCAGATACGCAGTATTTT. Translation: CASSLAGGEADTQYF.

In its sample, this clone was seen once. The chain couples TRBV18 to TRBJ2-3; no firm D call. Germline V lookup: CDR1 KGHSH, CDR2 LQKENI. The CDR3 covers 15 residues. The V end lost 2 bases, the J end lost 0 bases, and 9 bases lay between the germline ends. The DNA for the CDR3 is TGTGCCAGCTCACCAGGTCATTCTAGCACAGATACGCAGTATTTT. It is translated as CASSPGHSSTDTQYF.

The CDR3 DNA follows: TGCGCCAGCAGTGCGATCACCACAGATACGCAGTATTTT. It translates to CASSAITTDTQYF. The chain recombines TRBV10-1 with TRBJ2-3; the D is unclear. Trimming removed 4 bases at V and 2 bases at J, with 7 bases between. Germline V lookup: CDR1 WNHNN, CDR2 SYGVQD (reference sequence). The CDR3 totals 13 residues.

This clone was observed a few times. The CDR3 DNA is TGCAGTGCTCAGGGGGGGGCTGGCTACACCTTC. Translated: CSAQGGAGYTF. The rearrangement uses TRBV20-1 and TRBJ1-2; 7 positions match TRBD1. Germline V gene sequence: CDR1 DFQATT, CDR2 SNEGSKA (reference sequence). This CDR3 has 11 residues. V was clipped by 5 bases and J by 7 bases; unmatched bases: 4.

The chain links TRBV19 to TRBJ2-3, with 9 positions matching TRBD2. The CDR3 has 15 residues. Looked up from germline, CDR1 is LNHDA and CDR2 is SQIVND (reference sequence). The V segment lost 4 bases and the J segment 5 bases; nucleotides outside the gene matches: 7. CDR3 coding DNA: TGTGCCAGTAGTAGGGCTAGCGGGACTAAAGATACGCAGTATTTT. It encodes CASSRASGTKDTQYF.

The J gene is TRBJ1-1, the V gene TRBV27; 7 bases align to TRBD1. The V and J ends lost 7 bases and 1 base, in that order; junction bases with no gene match: 21. This CDR3 region has 19 residues. In germline, CDR1 is MNHEY, CDR2 SMNVEV (reference sequence). CDR3 protein: CASTTGLPPDRAGNTEAFF. The CDR3 DNA reads as TGTGCCAGCACAACCGGGCTGCCACCCGACAGGGCCGGGAACACTGAAGCTTTCTTT.

This chain joins TRBV10-2 and TRBJ2-7; possibly TRBD1 or TRBD2 for D (5 bases each). V lost 6 bases, J lost 1 base, and 19 bases lay in between. The CDR3 consists of 16 residues. Germline CDR1 reads WSHSY; CDR2 reads SAAADI. The CDR3 DNA reads TGCGCCAGCAGCGATCTCCGGGACCGATCATCCTACGAGCAGTACTTC. Its protein is CASSDLRDRSSYEQYF.

The chain carries TRBV6-6 and TRBJ2-7; TRBD2 matches 9 bases. The CDR3 consists of 14 residues. From germline, CDR1 is MNHNY and CDR2 SVGAGI (reference sequence). V trimming: 5 bases; J trimming: 2 bases; junction bases outside the gene matches: 4. The CDR3 region is CASSNIAGAYEQYF. CDR3 coding DNA: TGTGCCAGCAGTAACATAGCGGGAGCCTACGAGCAGTACTTC.

The chain uses TRBV7-9 and TRBJ1-1, with TRBD1 as a possible D gene (5 bases). CDR3 length: 12 residues. Trimming took off 5 bases at V and 6 bases at J, with 10 bases between the two ends. Per germline, CDR1 SEHNR and CDR2 FQNEAQ (reference sequence). CDR3 coding DNA: TGTGCCAGCAGCCCCGGGGGGGCTGAAGCTTTCTTT. It translates to CASSPGGAEAFF.

J is TRBJ1-2 and V is TRBV27; 7 bases fit TRBD1. The V and J ends lost 3 bases and 8 bases, in that order; junction bases with no gene match: 15. Germline values: CDR1 MNHEY, CDR2 SMNVEV (reference sequence). The CDR3 runs 16 residues. CDR3 loop: CASSLRGQGPQGGYTF. The CDR3 DNA reads TGTGCCAGCAGTTTGAGAGGGCAGGGCCCACAGGGGGGCTACACCTTC.

The chain uses TRBV27 and TRBJ1-1, with D perhaps TRBD1 (5 bases). In germline, CDR1 is MNHEY, CDR2 SMNVEV (reference sequence). V dropped 3 bases and J dropped 0 bases, with 8 bases sitting between them. The CDR3 loop spans 14 amino acids. The CDR3 nucleotides are TGTGCCAGCAGTTTGGGGCCAATGAACACTGAAGCTTTCTTT. Translated: CASSLGPMNTEAFF.

This clone occurred once. This chain joins TRBV4-2 and TRBJ2-7; 8 nucleotides match TRBD2. The CDR3 sequence is 18 residues long. From germline, CDR1 is LGHNA and CDR2 YNFKEQ. V lost 2 bases, J lost 4 bases, and 16 bases stayed unmatched. In nucleotides, the CDR3 is TGTGCCAGCAGCCAACACGGCCCCGGGACTAGTGAGCGTTACGAGCAGTACTTC. It translates to CASSQHGPGTSERYEQYF.

The CDR3 DNA follows: TGTGCCAGCAGTTTATTCCTCCAGGGGAGTCAGCCCCAGCATTTT. This sequence encodes CASSLFLQGSQPQHF. The chain couples TRBV28 to TRBJ1-5; D is perhaps TRBD1 (6 bases). CDR3 size: 15 residues. Germline assignment: CDR1 MDHEN and CDR2 SYDVKM. V was shortened by 1 base and J by 6 bases, with 13 bases between the two germline ends.

J is TRBJ2-7 and V is TRBV6-5; 8 nucleotides align to TRBD1. Germline-derived CDR1 and CDR2 are MNHEY and SVGAGI. This CDR3 has 13 amino acids. V lost 6 bases, J lost 5 bases, and 6 bases stayed unmatched. The CDR3 here is CASRRQGTHEQYF. CDR3 DNA sequence: TGTGCCAGCAGACGACAGGGGACCCACGAGCAGTACTTC.

This chain joins TRBV9 and TRBJ2-5, with D possibly TRBD1 on 5 matching bases. Germline V gene lookup returns CDR1 SGDLS and CDR2 YYNGEE. V gave up 1 base and J gave up 1 base, with 8 bases separating them. This CDR3 has 14 residues. The CDR3 here is CASSVSGIQETQYF. CDR3 DNA: TGTGCCAGCAGCGTATCAGGGATCCAAGAGACCCAGTACTTC.

The chain joins TRBV5-1 to TRBJ2-7; 13 bases agree with TRBD2. The germline V gene has CDR1 SGHRS and CDR2 YFSETQ. J lost 8 bases, V lost 5 bases, and 7 bases had no gene match. The CDR3 is 14 amino acids. CDR3 DNA: TGCGCCAGCAGTTTAACTAGCGGGGGGGCGCAGCAGTACTTC. It is translated as CASSLTSGGAQQYF.

The rearrangement joins TRBV6-4 to TRBJ1-1; D call uncertain. This CDR3 has 13 residues. CDR1 is MRHNA and CDR2 is SNTAGT in the germline V gene. V lost 4 bases, J lost 3 bases, and 9 bases lay in between. The CDR3 spells CASSVEGHTEAFF. The CDR3 nucleotides read TGTGCCAGCAGTGTAGAAGGTCACACTGAAGCTTTCTTT.

The chain combines TRBV2 with TRBJ2-4; D ambiguous. CDR3 size: 11 residues. The ends were cut back, 8 bases at V and 4 bases at J, with 6 bases in the middle. Germline CDR1 and CDR2: SNHLY and FYNNEI. The CDR3 reads CASLEKNIQYF. In DNA form, the CDR3 reads TGTGCCAGCCTCGAGAAAAACATTCAGTACTTC.

This rearrangement joins TRBV4-1 to TRBJ1-1, with D possibly matching TRBD1 (6 bases). Germline V gene data show CDR1 as MGHRA and CDR2 as YSYEKL. The CDR3 is made up of 13 amino acids. Trimming took 4 bases from V and 4 from J, leaving 10 bases between them. The CDR3: CASSPQGITEAFF. The CDR3 bases are TGCGCCAGCAGCCCGCAGGGGATCACTGAAGCTTTCTTT.

The J gene is TRBJ2-1, the V gene TRBV7-9; TRBD2 matches 9 bases. The J segment lost 13 bases and the V segment lost 5 bases, leaving 9 bases of the junction unmatched. Looked up from germline, CDR1 is SEHNR and CDR2 is FQNEAQ (reference sequence). The CDR3 is 13 amino acids. The CDR3 nucleotides read TGTGCCAGCAGCCCGAGCGGGGGGAGAGTTCAGTTCTTC. Its protein is CASSPSGGRVQFF. Combining the CDR3 with reference TRBV7-9 and TRBJ2-1 gives the whole variable domain DTGVSQNPRHKITKRGQNVTFRCDPISEHNRLYWYRQTLGQGPEFLTYFQNEAQLEKSRLLSDRFSAERPKGSFSTLEIQRTEQGDSAMYLCASSPSGGRVQFFGPGTRLTVL.

This clone was seen only once. The V call is TRBV5-1, the J call TRBJ2-1, with 8 bases identical to TRBD2. With 4 bases clipped from V and 5 bases from J, the junction kept 8 bases outside the gene matches. CDR1 SGHRS and CDR2 YFSETQ come from the germline V gene. CDR3 length equals 15 residues. CDR3 in DNA: TGCGCCAGCAGCCCCGTTAGCGGGGCTAACAATGAGCAGTTCTTC. Protein product: CASSPVSGANNEQFF.

This clone was detected once. This chain uses TRBV10-1 with TRBJ2-7; no clear D. Germline CDR1 is WNHNN and CDR2 is SYGVQD (reference sequence). The CDR3 consists of 13 residues. V was shortened by 7 bases and J by 2 bases, with 12 bases between the two germline ends. The CDR3: CASIRDSTYEQYF. The CDR3 DNA sequence: TGCGCCAGCATAAGAGACTCCACCTACGAGCAGTACTTC.

Only one count was recorded for this clone. The chain is built from TRBV19 and TRBJ2-5; 8 nucleotides match TRBD2. With V trimmed by 3 bases and J by 5 bases, 2 bases remained unmatched. There are 13 residues in the CDR3. CDR1 is LNHDA, CDR2 SQIVND, per germline (reference sequence). The CDR3 reads CASSILAGETQYF. The DNA for the CDR3 is TGTGCCAGTAGTATCCTAGCGGGCGAGACCCAGTACTTC. The full variable domain, completed using reference TRBV19 and TRBJ2-5, is DGGITQSPKYLFRKEGQNVTLSCEQNLNHDAMYWYRQDPGQGLRLIYYSQIVNDFQKGDIAEGYSVSREKKESFPLTVTSAQKNPTAFYLCASSILAGETQYFGPGTRLLVL.

The chain combines TRBV19 with TRBJ2-5; either TRBD1 or TRBD2 may fit D (6 bases each). Germline V gene lookup returns CDR1 LNHDA and CDR2 SQIVND (reference sequence). CDR3 length equals 15 residues. V lost 5 bases and J lost 1, with 14 bases in between. The CDR3 loop reads CASSLQGLLQETQYF. The CDR3 DNA reads as TGTGCCAGTAGTCTACAGGGACTCCTCCAAGAGACCCAGTACTTC.

This clone appeared a single time. The chain combines TRBV5-1 with TRBJ2-1; D ambiguous. The CDR3 contains 15 residues. Germline V gene data show CDR1 as SGHRS and CDR2 as YFSETQ. The V end was cut by 0 bases, the J end by 1 base, with 8 bases between. The CDR3 region has the DNA TGCGCCAGCAGCTTGGAGGCTCTTTCCTACAATGAGCAGTTCTTC. Amino acid sequence: CASSLEALSYNEQFF.

The chain couples TRBV5-5 to TRBJ1-2; 11 bases match TRBD1. This CDR3 contains 14 residues. Unmatched junction bases numbered 4, after V lost 5 bases and J lost 4 bases. Germline V lookup: CDR1 SGHKS, CDR2 YYEKEE (reference sequence). This chain's CDR3 is CASSSGTGGYGYTF. For the CDR3, the DNA is TGTGCCAGCAGTTCCGGGACAGGGGGCTATGGCTACACCTTC.